Each of the 9 T cell receptor beta chains below was sequenced from the same sample in a study of CD8 T cells in Susac syndrome. A quantity of about 0.5 to 1 ug RNA underwent reverse transcription using random hexamers. MiXCR, run by TCRdb on the immunoSEQ multiplex PCR reads, gives a single entry per CDR3 protein. The sample consists of some 130,000 distinct CDR3 sequences, roughly 80% of them appearing once. Input material: CD8+ T cells from PBMCs. These receptors all come from a human donor with multiple sclerosis.

The chain uses TRBV30 and TRBJ2-1, with TRBD2 matching over 14 bases. This CDR3 contains 18 residues. With 3 bases clipped from V and 8 bases from J, the junction kept 15 bases outside the gene matches. The germline V gene encodes CDR1 GTSNPN and CDR2 SVGIG (reference sequence). The DNA of the CDR3 is TGTGCCTGGAGGGGGGAGGGACTAGCGGGAGTCTTCTTCGATGAGCAGTTCTTC. Translated: CAWRGEGLAGVFFDEQFF.

This chain connects TRBV7-9 to TRBJ2-1, with D maybe TRBD2 (6 bases). V dropped 4 bases and J dropped 5 bases, with 15 bases sitting between them. The CDR3 sequence is 15 residues long. Per the germline V gene, CDR1 is SEHNR and CDR2 is FQNEAQ (reference sequence). CDR3 sequence: CASSSWNSGDNEQFF. The DNA for the CDR3 is TGTGCCAGCAGCTCCTGGAATAGCGGAGACAATGAGCAGTTCTTC.

As DNA, the CDR3 is TGTGCCAGCAGCGCCCTCCTCGGTGGAAACACCATATATTTT. It specifies CASSALLGGNTIYF. The rearrangement uses TRBV9 and TRBJ1-3; D unclear. This CDR3 comprises 14 residues. Germline V gene data show CDR1 as SGDLS and CDR2 as YYNGEE. V shed 3 bases and J shed 3 bases, with 10 bases lying between them.

The gene calls are TRBV24-1 and TRBJ2-1; 7 bases match TRBD1. The trim removed 4 bases at V and 2 bases at J, leaving 7 bases unmatched. This CDR3 has 16 residues. Germline V CDR1 and CDR2: KGHDR, SFDVKD. CDR3: CATSDPTGQPYNEQFF. DNA of the CDR3: TGTGCCACCAGTGACCCAACGGGACAGCCCTACAATGAGCAGTTCTTC.

This clonotype was observed a handful of times. This sequence joins TRBV5-1 and TRBJ2-1; tentatively, D is TRBD1 (5 bases). CDR1 and CDR2 from the germline V gene are SGHRS and YFSETQ. CDR3 size: 17 residues. Trimming shortened V by 1 base and J by 0 bases, and 14 bases separated the two germline ends. The CDR3 region is CASSLYTGRTSYNEQFF. CDR3 in DNA: TGCGCCAGCAGCTTGTATACAGGCCGCACCTCCTACAATGAGCAGTTCTTC.

The genes are TRBV12-3 or TRBV12-4 and TRBJ2-7; D is unclear. Trimming removed 4 bases at V and 0 bases at J, with 16 bases between. The CDR3 runs to 16 residues. CDR3 in DNA: TGTGCCAGCAGTTCGACCCTCCCGAGTAGCTCCTACGAGCAGTACTTC. Protein product: CASSSTLPSSSYEQYF.

CDR3 residues: CASTKHPYRASPYNEQFF. The CDR3 bases are TGTGCCAGCACCAAACACCCATACAGGGCCTCCCCCTACAATGAGCAGTTCTTC. The chain is built from TRBV7-9 and TRBJ2-1, with TRBD1 as a possible D gene (6 bases). The germline CDR1 and CDR2 sequences are SEHNR and FQNEAQ (reference sequence). The CDR3 extends over 18 amino acids. V dropped 7 bases and J dropped 2 bases, with 24 bases sitting between them.

This clonotype came up once. CDR3: CASSLPTEGQGKTSGSTDTQYF. CDR3 DNA: TGTGCCAGCAGCTTACCAACTGAGGGACAGGGGAAGACTAGCGGAAGCACAGATACGCAGTATTTT. J is TRBJ2-3 and V is TRBV11-2, with a tentative D call TRBD1 (10 bases). V was pared by 2 bases and J by 0 bases, with 30 bases between. The CDR3 consists of 22 residues. The V gene's germline CDR1 is SGHAT and CDR2 FQNNGV.

In DNA form, the CDR3 reads TGTGCCAGCAGCTTAGCGGGAGGTGGAGATACGCAGTATTTT. It specifies CASSLAGGGDTQYF. The V gene is TRBV7-4, the J gene TRBJ2-3; D may be TRBD2 (6 bases). Germline-derived CDR1 and CDR2 are SGHVT and SQSDAQ. The CDR3 extends over 14 amino acids. V lost 0 bases to trimming and J lost 5 bases, with 9 bases between them. The variable domain in full, with the rest retrieved from reference TRBV7-4 and TRBJ2-3, is GAGVSQSPRYKVAKRGRDVALRCDSISGHVTLYWYRQTLGQGSEVLTYSQSDAQRDKSGRPSGRFSAERPERSVSTLKIQRTEQGDSAVYLCASSLAGGGDTQYFGPGTRLTVL.